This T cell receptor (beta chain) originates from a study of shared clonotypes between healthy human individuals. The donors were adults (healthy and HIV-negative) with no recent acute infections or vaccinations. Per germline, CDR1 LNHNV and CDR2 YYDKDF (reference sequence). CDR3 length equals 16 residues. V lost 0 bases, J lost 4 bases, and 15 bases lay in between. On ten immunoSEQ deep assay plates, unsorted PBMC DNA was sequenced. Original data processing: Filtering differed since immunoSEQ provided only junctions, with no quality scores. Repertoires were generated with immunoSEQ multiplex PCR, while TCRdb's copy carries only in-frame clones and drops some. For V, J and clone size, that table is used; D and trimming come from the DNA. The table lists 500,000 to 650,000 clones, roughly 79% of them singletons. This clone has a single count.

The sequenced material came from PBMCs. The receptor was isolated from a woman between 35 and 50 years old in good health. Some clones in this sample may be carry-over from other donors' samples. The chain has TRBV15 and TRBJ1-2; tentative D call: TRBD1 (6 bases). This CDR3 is CATSRDRGVAGYGYTF. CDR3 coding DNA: TGTGCCACCAGCAGAGATAGGGGGGTGGCAGGCTATGGCTACACCTTC. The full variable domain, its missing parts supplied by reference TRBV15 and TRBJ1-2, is DAMVIQNPRYQVTQFGKPVTLSCSQTLNHNVMYWYQQKSSQAPKLLFHYYDKDFNNEADTPDNFQSRRPNTSFCFLDIRSPGLGDTAMYLCATSRDRGVAGYGYTFGSGTRLTVV.